What follows are 5 T cell receptor beta chains derived from one specimen sequenced in a study of prognosis after radiotherapy for stage I lung cancer. The authors amplified TCR beta CDR3 from genomic DNA using two-round multiplex PCR. Gene-specific TRBV and TRBJ primers were used in PCR round one. TCRdb reprocessed the multiplex PCR reads via MiXCR and lists one record per CDR3 protein. In the table there are approximately 35,000 distinct CDR3 sequences, approximately 35% of which are singletons. The specimen comprised PBMCs, sampled before or after stereotactic body radiation therapy (not recorded which). The source is a donor of 50 years or more with non-small cell lung cancer.

The V and J genes are TRBV7-6 and TRBJ2-4; 7 bases are a match to TRBD2. Germline lookup yields CDR1 SGHVS and CDR2 FNYEAQ. This CDR3 contains 14 residues. The V gene end was trimmed by 5 bases and the J gene end by 6 bases; junction bases not matched to a gene: 7. DNA of the CDR3: TGTGCCAGCAGCCCCGGGGGGAGGGGAAACATTCAGTACTTC. Its translation is CASSPGGRGNIQYF.

This clonotype came up many times. The chain carries TRBV25-1 and TRBJ2-1, with D unresolved. V dropped 7 bases and J dropped 6 bases, with 7 bases sitting between them. Germline assignment: CDR1 MGHDK and CDR2 SYGVNS. The CDR3 totals 11 residues. The CDR3 spells CASMEGNEQFF. The CDR3 DNA reads TGTGCCAGCATGGAAGGCAATGAGCAGTTCTTC.

This clonotype was picked up many times. The chain employs TRBV24-1 and TRBJ2-5; D is uncertain. The CDR3 sequence is 13 residues long. From germline, CDR1 is KGHDR and CDR2 SFDVKD. V lost 5 bases and J 0 bases, leaving 6 bases between the germline ends. DNA for the CDR3: TGTGCCACCAGTGGCGTTAACCAAGAGACCCAGTACTTC. It yields the protein CATSGVNQETQYF.

V gene TRBV11-2 combines with J gene TRBJ1-2; D is possibly TRBD1 (5 bases). Trimming took 6 bases from V and 6 from J, leaving 17 bases between them. Looked up from germline, CDR1 is SGHAT and CDR2 is FQNNGV. The CDR3 sequence is 14 residues long. The CDR3 here is CASRTYRGYDGYTF. The CDR3 DNA sequence: TGTGCCAGCAGAACATATAGGGGCTACGATGGCTACACCTTC. The full variable domain, its missing parts supplied by reference TRBV11-2 and TRBJ1-2, is EAGVAQSPRYKIIEKRQSVAFWCNPISGHATLYWYQQILGQGPKLLIQFQNNGVVDDSQLPKDRFSAERLKGVDSTLKIQPAKLEDSAVYLCASRTYRGYDGYTFGSGTRLTVV.

V gene TRBV7-9 combines with J gene TRBJ1-3; D gene uncertain. CDR1 SEHNR and CDR2 FQNEAQ come from the germline V gene (reference sequence). V was clipped by 5 bases and J by 4 bases, with 12 bases between them. The CDR3 runs 14 residues. CDR3 coding DNA: TGTGCCAGCAGCCTGGCCCTGAGGGGAAACACCATATATTTT. This sequence encodes CASSLALRGNTIYF.